This is a list of T cell receptor beta chains from one sample in a study of cytomegalovirus exposure and HLA in healthy donors. Sequencing was performed with immunoSEQ multiplex PCR; in TCRdb, only in-frame clones are kept and a portion is missing. The data contain some 180,000 clones, approximately 70% of them singletons. What was sequenced was PBMCs. The receptors originated from a woman aged 25 to 39 in good health and CMV-seronegative. The CDR3 runs from the conserved cysteine through the conserved F or W. Fields, in order: CDR3 length, V gene, clone size, D gene, J gene, CDR3 DNA, CDR3 protein. D genes are given only for firm matches. Only some rows state a clone size, as once, few, many or a class for expanded clones.

15	TRBV9	-	TRBD2	TRBJ2-5	TGTGCCAGCAGCGTTATGGCGGGAGGTTTTGAGACCCAGTACTTC	CASSVMAGGFETQYF
14	TRBV29-1	-	-	TRBJ2-7	TGCAGCGTCGCAGGGGCGGACTTTACCTACGAGCAGTACTTC	CSVAGADFTYEQYF
15	TRBV7-9	-	-	TRBJ1-2	TGTGCCAGCATCCACCACCTGCGGGCGAACTATGGCTACACCTTC	CASIHHLRANYGYTF
16	TRBV21-1	once	-	TRBJ2-7	TGTGCCAGCAGCTCGGGACTAGCGGGAGGGAGTGGCGAGCAGTACTTC	CASSSGLAGGSGEQYF
16	TRBV5-4	few	TRBD2	TRBJ2-1	TGTGCCAGCAGCCCTGCTCTCCTAGCGGTTAACAATGAGCAGTTCTTC	CASSPALLAVNNEQFF
19	TRBV4-1	few	-	TRBJ1-1	TGCGCCAGCAGCCAAGGACTTTCGGGATTGGCCGGGGGGGGGACTGAAGCTTTCTTT	CASSQGLSGLAGGGTEAFF
16	TRBV9	-	TRBD1	TRBJ1-4	TGTGCCAGCAGCGTGGGGACAGGGGGCTTTAATGAAAAACTGTTTTTT	CASSVGTGGFNEKLFF
14	TRBV6-4	-	-	TRBJ2-2	TGTGCCAGCAGTTTACAGGGCGCCACCGGGGAGCTGTTTTTT	CASSLQGATGELFF
14	TRBV27	-	TRBD1	TRBJ1-2	TGTGCCAGCAGTAAAGGGACAGTCCCTTATGGCTACACCTTC	CASSKGTVPYGYTF
15	TRBV5-1	once	-	TRBJ1-4	TGCGCCAGCAGCTTGGGTTCTGCAACTAATGAAAAACTGTTTTTT	CASSLGSATNEKLFF
18	TRBV4-3	-	-	TRBJ2-2	TGCGCCAGCAGCCAAGATCTGGGAGCGGGCCCCAACGCCGGGGAGCTGTTTTTT	CASSQDLGAGPNAGELFF
18	TRBV7-9	-	TRBD2	TRBJ2-1	TGTTCCAGCAGCTTATTCTTTCCTAGCGGGAGAATCTACAATGAGCAGTTCTTC	CSSSLFFPSGRIYNEQFF
17	TRBV7-8	-	-	TRBJ2-3	TGTGCCAGCAGCTACCCCCCCAAAACGCAGAGGGCAGATACGCAGTATTTT	CASSYPPKTQRADTQYF
15	TRBV7-7	-	-	TRBJ2-1	TGTGCTAGCTCCCAGGGTTCTTTCTCCTACAATGAGCAGTTCTTC	CASSQGSFSYNEQFF
14	TRBV21-1	-	-	TRBJ2-5	TGTGCCAGCAGCAAAAACCGGGTTGCGGAGACCCAGTACTTC	CASSKNRVAETQYF
15	TRBV10-3	-	-	TRBJ2-7	TGTGCCATCAGTGTCAGGGGACCGAGCTCCTACGAGCAGTACTTC	CAISVRGPSSYEQYF
15	TRBV27	-	TRBD2	TRBJ2-7	TGTGCCAGCAGACCCAGACTAGCGGGAACCTACGAGCAGTACTTC	CASRPRLAGTYEQYF
17	TRBV4-3	-	-	TRBJ1-5	TGCGCCAGCAGCCAAGAAACCCCGGGTCGAGCGGATCAGCCCCAGCATTTT	CASSQETPGRADQPQHF
17	TRBV9	-	TRBD2	TRBJ2-3	TGTGCCAGCAGCGTAGATCTAGCGGGGTCCAGGGGGTATACGCAGTATTTT	CASSVDLAGSRGYTQYF
14	TRBV7-2	-	-	TRBJ1-1	TGTGCCAGCAGACTACAGGGTTCGAACACTGAAGCTTTCTTT	CASRLQGSNTEAFF
16	TRBV19	-	TRBD1	TRBJ2-2	TGTGCCAGTAGTCCCTGGACAGGGGAAGGTGTCGGGGAGCTGTTTTTT	CASSPWTGEGVGELFF
16	TRBV18	few	TRBD1	TRBJ1-2	TGTGCCAGCTCACCCGGCGGTACAGGGGGCGGCTATGGCTACACCTTC	CASSPGGTGGGYGYTF
15	TRBV4-3	-	TRBD2	TRBJ2-1	TGCGCCAGCAGCCCTAGCGGGAGAGGCAACAATGAGCAGTTCTTC	CASSPSGRGNNEQFF
16	TRBV27	once	TRBD2	TRBJ2-3	TGTGCCAGCAGTTCTATTATAGCGGGGTTCACAGATACGCAGTATTTT	CASSSIIAGFTDTQYF
17	TRBV7-9	once	TRBD2	TRBJ2-7	TGTGCCAGCAGCTTCGGTAGCGGGAGTCGTCCCCTCTACGAGCAGTACTTC	CASSFGSGSRPLYEQYF
13	TRBV2	-	-	TRBJ2-5	TGTGCCAGCAGGAGTCTTAGCCAAGAGACCCAGTACTTC	CASRSLSQETQYF
15	TRBV9	-	-	TRBJ2-1	TGTGCCAGCAGCGTAGAAGCTAGTCGCGTAAATGAGCAGTTCTTC	CASSVEASRVNEQFF
20	TRBV15	-	-	TRBJ1-1	TGTGCCACCAGCAGAGATTTCTCTATCGGACAACGAGGCCTGAACACTGAAGCTTTCTTT	CATSRDFSIGQRGLNTEAFF
14	TRBV27	-	-	TRBJ2-7	TGTGCCAGCAGTTTGTGGCACAGCCCCTACGAGCAGTACTTC	CASSLWHSPYEQYF
13	TRBV15	-	-	TRBJ2-7	TGTGCCACCAGCGCACAGGTCTCCTACGAGCAGTACTTC	CATSAQVSYEQYF
17	TRBV2	-	TRBD1	TRBJ1-2	TGTGCCAGCAGTGAAGGGGACAGGGTAGTGCCTAACTATGGCTACACCTTC	CASSEGDRVVPNYGYTF
19	TRBV7-9	-	-	TRBJ1-3	TGTTCCAGCAGCCCCTGGCCAGGGGCCCCGTCCTACTCTGGAAACACCATATATTTT	CSSSPWPGAPSYSGNTIYF
14	TRBV5-1	-	-	TRBJ2-5	TGCGCCAGCAGCTTCCCAGGCAGGGTCGAGACCCAGTACTTC	CASSFPGRVETQYF
16	TRBV9	-	-	TRBJ2-2	TGTGCCAGCAGCGTCCCTGACTTTAGGGGGACCGGGGAGCTGTTTTTT	CASSVPDFRGTGELFF
12	TRBV10-3	once	TRBD1	TRBJ2-7	TGTGCCACCGGACAGGGGGACTACGAGCAGTACTTC	CATGQGDYEQYF
17	TRBV9	once	TRBD1	TRBJ2-2	TGTGCCAGCAGCGTAGAGGGCCCGGGACAGGGGGGCGGGGAGCTGTTTTTT	CASSVEGPGQGGGELFF
13	TRBV2	once	TRBD2	TRBJ2-7	TGTGCCGGCAGTAGCGGGGACTTACGCGAGCAGTACTTC	CAGSSGDLREQYF
16	TRBV5-1	-	-	TRBJ1-2	TGCGCCAGCAGCCCCCGCCACGAGAGGAGTAGGTATGGCTACACCTTC	CASSPRHERSRYGYTF
13	TRBV6-1	-	TRBD1	TRBJ1-4	TGTGCCAGCAGGCCCGGGACAGAGGGAAAACTGTTTTTT	CASRPGTEGKLFF
16	TRBV14	-	-	TRBJ1-5	TGTGCCAGCAGCCCACCCCTGAATAGGGGGTATCAGCCCCAGCATTTT	CASSPPLNRGYQPQHF
16	TRBV4-2	-	-	TRBJ2-7	TGTGCCAGCAGCCAAGATAGCGGGACAGGGTCCTACGAGCAGTACTTC	CASSQDSGTGSYEQYF
13	TRBV6-1	-	-	TRBJ2-7	TGTGCCATCCTAAGCTTAGGAGGGGAAGAGCAGTACTTC	CAILSLGGEEQYF
15	TRBV7-3	-	TRBD1	TRBJ2-1	TGTGCCAGCAGCTCGGACAGGGGCCCCTACAATGAGCAGTTCTTC	CASSSDRGPYNEQFF
14	TRBV7-3	-	TRBD1	TRBJ2-7	TGTGCCAGCAGCTCTCGGACAGGGACCAACGAGCAGTACTTC	CASSSRTGTNEQYF
16	TRBV28	-	TRBD1	TRBJ2-7	TGTGCCAGCAGTTTAGGACAGGGGAGGGCTACCTACGAGCAGTACTTC	CASSLGQGRATYEQYF
17	TRBV5-1	-	TRBD1	TRBJ1-1	TGCGCCAGCAGCTTGGCCGGGACAGGCCTTATGAACACTGAAGCTTTCTTT	CASSLAGTGLMNTEAFF
16	TRBV7-8	-	TRBD1	TRBJ1-5	TGTGCCAGCAGCCCTAAAGACAGGGCGACTTCTCAGCCCCAGCATTTT	CASSPKDRATSQPQHF
17	TRBV5-4	once	-	TRBJ2-1	TGTGCCAGCAGCTTTGGGGCTCTGGGATTGGGGGGAGGCGAGCAGTTCTTC	CASSFGALGLGGGEQFF
14	TRBV7-2	once	-	TRBJ1-1	TGTGCCAGCAGCTTAGGCAGGGGAAACACTGAAGCTTTCTTT	CASSLGRGNTEAFF
15	TRBV15	once	-	TRBJ1-3	TGTGCCACCAGCAGAGCAGGTTCCTTTGGAAACACCATATATTTT	CATSRAGSFGNTIYF
15	TRBV7-2	-	TRBD2	TRBJ2-1	TGTGCCAGCAGCTTAGGCGGGGCCGGGACTAGCGGGAGGGTCTTC	CASSLGGAGTSGRVF
16	TRBV5-6	-	-	TRBJ1-4	TGTGCCAGCAGCTTGAGGCCGACAGGTCTTAATGAAAAACTGTTTTTT	CASSLRPTGLNEKLFF